This TCR beta chain is from a study of T cells in tuberculosis. Study as a whole: The T cells targeted glucose monomycolate, a mycobacterial lipid, via CD1B. A South African cohort included IGRA-negative adolescents, latently infected IGRA-positive adolescents and adults with active tuberculosis.

Study results and limitations: Smaller alpha distances in active tuberculosis partly reflected shorter CDR3-alpha lengths.

About this clone itself: Its antigen is still unknown.

Clones were read by immunoSEQ multiplex PCR, and TCRdb kept only the in-frame ones, dropping some. The sample holds approximately 46,000 clones; roughly 95% are singletons and the top ten take more than 1.4%. Documented time point: new active TB diagnosis, blood taken before or within 7 days of starting treatment. Unsorted cryopreserved PBMC were sequenced, averaging around 100,000 T cells per clinical donor. Germline V gives CDR1 SGHNT, CDR2 YYREEE (reference sequence). The CDR3 is 14 residues long. V lost 7 bases to trimming and J lost 8 bases, with 21 bases between them. The clonotype was recovered from an adult with tuberculosis. V gene TRBV5-4 combines with J gene TRBJ1-1, with a tentative D call TRBD1 (5 bases). The specimen was PBMCs, collected at tuberculosis diagnosis. CDR3 sequence (DNA): TGTGCCAGCCGTTTATCCAACGGGGGATCCGAAGCTTTCTTT. Amino acid sequence: CASRLSNGGSEAFF.